A selection of T cell receptor beta chains follows, all from one sample in a study of circulating CD8 cells and anti-PD-1 response in melanoma. From the reads, TCRdb called clonotypes with MiXCR, one entry per CDR3 protein. Of hundreds of distinct CDR3 sequences listed, about 11% are singletons. The sample was CD8+ T cells from PBMCs, taken at baseline or after one month of anti-PD-1 therapy (not recorded which). Receptors were obtained from a human donor with melanoma. Each CDR3 is given with its conserved first and last residue. Each record gives: clone size, D gene, V gene, J gene, CDR3 DNA, CDR3 protein. D genes are given only for firm matches. A row's size may be missing; if present it is once, few, many or a size class.

size: medium-sized
D: .
V: TRBV19
J: TRBJ2-1
DNA: TGTGCCAGTAGAACCCCCTACAATGAGCAGTTCTTC
CDR3: CASRTPYNEQFF

size: few
D: .
V: TRBV28
J: TRBJ2-7
DNA: TGTGCCAGCAGCAACGGACCCGGACTTAAGAGCTCCTACGAGCAGTACTTC
CDR3: CASSNGPGLKSSYEQYF

size: large
D: .
V: TRBV7-2
J: TRBJ1-1
DNA: TGTGCCAGCAGCTTAGGTAGATCCCAAGCTTTCTTT
CDR3: CASSLGRSQAFF

size: medium-sized
D: TRBD2
V: TRBV30
J: TRBJ2-5
DNA: TGTGCCTGGAGCCTCCTAGCGGGGGTAGAGACCCAGTACTTC
CDR3: CAWSLLAGVETQYF

size: medium-sized
D: .
V: TRBV28
J: TRBJ2-7
DNA: TGTGCCATCGGTCGGGGCCTTTCCTACGAGCAGTACTTC
CDR3: CAIGRGLSYEQYF

size: large
D: TRBD1
V: TRBV20-1
J: TRBJ2-7
DNA: TGCAGTGCTAGAGGACAGGGATCCTACGAGCAGTACTTC
CDR3: CSARGQGSYEQYF

size: large
D: .
V: TRBV6-5
J: TRBJ1-5
DNA: TGTGCCAGCAAGGCGGGATCGGAGCAGCCCCAGCATTTT
CDR3: CASKAGSEQPQHF

size: medium-sized
D: .
V: TRBV19
J: TRBJ1-6
DNA: TGTGCCAGTAGTGATGGGGGTAATTCACCCCTCCACTTT
CDR3: CASSDGGNSPLHF

size: large
D: TRBD1
V: TRBV6-1
J: TRBJ2-7
DNA: TGTGCCAGCAGTGAAGATATAGGACAGGGGAGTTACGAGCAGTACTTC
CDR3: CASSEDIGQGSYEQYF

size: .
D: .
V: TRBV19
J: TRBJ2-5
DNA: TGTGCCAGTAGTATCGACGGCATCTTCCTGTACTTC
CDR3: CASSIDGIFLYF

size: large
D: TRBD1
V: TRBV25-1
J: TRBJ2-7
DNA: TGTGCCACAGGACAGGGGAGCGACGAGCAGTACTTC
CDR3: CATGQGSDEQYF

size: large
D: TRBD2
V: TRBV3-1
J: TRBJ2-3
DNA: TGTGCCAGCAGCCAGCTAGCGGGGGCCACAGATACGCAGTATTTT
CDR3: CASSQLAGATDTQYF

size: large
D: .
V: TRBV4-2
J: TRBJ2-1
DNA: TGTGCCAGCAGCCAAGAGGCGTATTACAATGAGCAGTTCTTC
CDR3: CASSQEAYYNEQFF

size: .
D: .
V: TRBV28
J: TRBJ2-7
DNA: TGTGCCAGCAGTTTTGAGAGGGCCTCCTACGAGCAGTACTTC
CDR3: CASSFERASYEQYF

size: large
D: .
V: TRBV19
J: TRBJ1-1
DNA: TGTGCCAGCTCGACCGGGGTCGGCACTGAAGCTTTCTTT
CDR3: CASSTGVGTEAFF

size: large
D: TRBD1
V: TRBV2
J: TRBJ2-2
DNA: TGTGCCAGCAGAGGGACAGTAACGAACACCGGGGAGCTGTTTTTT
CDR3: CASRGTVTNTGELFF

size: .
D: TRBD2
V: TRBV19
J: TRBJ2-7
DNA: TGTGCCAGTAGTATTGGAGCGGGGCTCTCCCTCGAGCAGTACTTC
CDR3: CASSIGAGLSLEQYF

size: large
D: .
V: TRBV11-2
J: TRBJ1-6
DNA: TGTGCCAGCAGCTTATTGCGCGGGAAATCACCCCTCCACTTT
CDR3: CASSLLRGKSPLHF

size: large
D: .
V: TRBV12-3/TRBV12-4
J: TRBJ2-4
DNA: TGTGCCAGCAGTTTAGGAGGTTTGGGCCGCGAACACATTCAGTACTTC
CDR3: CASSLGGLGREHIQYF

size: large
D: TRBD1
V: TRBV20-1
J: TRBJ2-7
DNA: TGCAGTGCAAGGGGGGTCCGAGGGACAGGGTTCAACGAGCAGTACTTC
CDR3: CSARGVRGTGFNEQYF

size: large
D: TRBD1
V: TRBV11-1
J: TRBJ2-2
DNA: TGTGCCAGCCCGGACAGGGACACCGGGGAGCTGTTTTTT
CDR3: CASPDRDTGELFF

size: large
D: TRBD1
V: TRBV12-5
J: TRBJ2-6
DNA: TGTGCTAGTGCTCTTGGACAGGGAAGGAACGCTGGGGCCAACGTCCTGACTTTC
CDR3: CASALGQGRNAGANVLTF

size: medium-sized
D: TRBD1
V: TRBV30
J: TRBJ2-7
DNA: TGTGCCTGGAGGAAGGGGACAGGGGGCATCGAGCAGTACTTC
CDR3: CAWRKGTGGIEQYF

size: medium-sized
D: .
V: TRBV19
J: TRBJ1-1
DNA: TGTGCCAGTAAGATCAGGGAGCCTGAAGCTTTCTTT
CDR3: CASKIREPEAFF

size: large
D: .
V: TRBV2
J: TRBJ2-7
DNA: TGTGCCAGCAAACAGGGTCTACGGGAGCAGTACTTC
CDR3: CASKQGLREQYF

size: large
D: TRBD2
V: TRBV24-1
J: TRBJ2-3
DNA: TGTGCCACCAGTGCTAGCGGGGGCTCCCCTACGCAGTATTTT
CDR3: CATSASGGSPTQYF

size: large
D: .
V: TRBV12-3/TRBV12-4
J: TRBJ2-2
DNA: TGTGCCAGCAGTACATTCCGGGCCATACAAAACACCGGGGAGCTGTTTTTT
CDR3: CASSTFRAIQNTGELFF

size: .
D: TRBD1
V: TRBV14
J: TRBJ2-2
DNA: TGTGCCAGCAGACAGACCTGGACAGGGGGATCCGGGGAGCTGTTTTTT
CDR3: CASRQTWTGGSGELFF

size: .
D: .
V: TRBV28
J: TRBJ2-3
DNA: TGTGCCAGCAGTTTAGCCTGGCATACGCAGTATTTT
CDR3: CASSLAWHTQYF

size: large
D: .
V: TRBV11-2
J: TRBJ2-7
DNA: TGTGCCAGCAGCTTATCAGCCGGAGCCTACGAGCAGTACTTC
CDR3: CASSLSAGAYEQYF

size: large
D: TRBD2
V: TRBV27
J: TRBJ2-2
DNA: TGTGCCAGCAGTTTATATGGGGAGGGCGGGGAGCTGTTTTTT
CDR3: CASSLYGEGGELFF

size: large
D: TRBD1
V: TRBV19
J: TRBJ1-1
DNA: TGTGCCAGTATCCGGGACAGCAGGACTGAAGCTTTCTTT
CDR3: CASIRDSRTEAFF

size: large
D: .
V: TRBV30
J: TRBJ2-7
DNA: TGTGCCTGGAGCAGGGGGGGACCCGTCTACGAGCAGTACTTC
CDR3: CAWSRGGPVYEQYF

size: medium-sized
D: TRBD1
V: TRBV19
J: TRBJ2-2
DNA: TGTGCCAGTAGTAACCTTCAGGGGGCCGGGGAGCTGTTTTTT
CDR3: CASSNLQGAGELFF

size: large
D: .
V: TRBV5-4
J: TRBJ2-2
DNA: TGTGCCAGCAGCATTGGACAGAACACCGGGGAGCTGTTTTTT
CDR3: CASSIGQNTGELFF

size: large
D: .
V: TRBV30
J: TRBJ2-1
DNA: TGTGCCGGAGCAGCGGGTAGCTCCTACAATGAGCAGTTCTTC
CDR3: CAGAAGSSYNEQFF

size: few
D: .
V: TRBV5-6
J: TRBJ2-7
DNA: TGTGCCAGCACCCAGGGCTCCTACGAGCAGTACTTC
CDR3: CASTQGSYEQYF

size: large
D: .
V: TRBV21-1
J: TRBJ2-4
DNA: TGTGCCAGCAGCAAAGTGGGTAACTGGCGGGGGTCCAAAAACATTCAGTACTTC
CDR3: CASSKVGNWRGSKNIQYF

size: large
D: .
V: TRBV28
J: TRBJ2-2
DNA: TGTGCCAGCAGTTTCCTTGGCAGGCCTGGCACCGGGGAGCTGTTTTTT
CDR3: CASSFLGRPGTGELFF

size: few
D: TRBD1
V: TRBV19
J: TRBJ1-1
DNA: TGTGCCACGAGCCCACTCCCGGGACAGGGGAACACTGAAGCTTTCTTT
CDR3: CATSPLPGQGNTEAFF

size: medium-sized
D: .
V: TRBV19
J: TRBJ2-7
DNA: TGTGCCAGTAGTGGGGGACCGCACTTCGGGGAGCAGTACTTC
CDR3: CASSGGPHFGEQYF

size: large
D: .
V: TRBV19
J: TRBJ1-5
DNA: TGTGCCAGTAGTTCTCGGGATACAGGGAAAGGGCAGCCCCAGCATTTT
CDR3: CASSSRDTGKGQPQHF

size: .
D: TRBD1
V: TRBV25-1
J: TRBJ2-7
DNA: TGTGCCAGCAGGATGACAGGGAACTACGAGCAGTACTTC
CDR3: CASRMTGNYEQYF

size: large
D: .
V: TRBV5-1
J: TRBJ2-3
DNA: TGCGCCAGCATGAACCGGGACCCGATCGGGGGGCCGCAGTATTTT
CDR3: CASMNRDPIGGPQYF

size: large
D: .
V: TRBV18
J: TRBJ2-5
DNA: TGTGCCAGCTCCCGGGACAGAGGAGGGGAGACCCAGTACTTC
CDR3: CASSRDRGGETQYF

size: .
D: .
V: TRBV7-2
J: TRBJ2-3
DNA: TGTGCCAGCAGCATAGGTGGGAATACGCGGTATTTT
CDR3: CASSIGGNTRYF

size: medium-sized
D: TRBD2
V: TRBV7-3
J: TRBJ2-5
DNA: TGTGCCAGCAGCTCCCCCGGGGGGGGGCTAGAGACCCAGTACTTC
CDR3: CASSSPGGGLETQYF

size: large
D: .
V: TRBV4-2
J: TRBJ1-2
DNA: TGTGCCAGCAGCCAAGATTTCGGGACTCAGAGAGACTACACCTTC
CDR3: CASSQDFGTQRDYTF

size: medium-sized
D: .
V: TRBV20-1
J: TRBJ2-2
DNA: TGCAGTGCTAGAGAAGCCCGGAACACCGGGGAGCTGTTTTTT
CDR3: CSAREARNTGELFF

size: medium-sized
D: .
V: TRBV7-3
J: TRBJ2-1
DNA: TGTGCCAGCAGCTGGGTACCCGGGAAGGAGAGCAATGAGCAGTTCTTC
CDR3: CASSWVPGKESNEQFF

size: medium-sized
D: .
V: TRBV19
J: TRBJ2-7
DNA: TGTGCCAGTAGTATTAACAGGGCAGACGAGCAGTACTTC
CDR3: CASSINRADEQYF

size: large
D: TRBD1
V: TRBV29-1
J: TRBJ2-3
DNA: TGCAGCGTCCCAGTGGGGGACAGGGTCGAGGATACGCAGTATTTT
CDR3: CSVPVGDRVEDTQYF

size: few
D: .
V: TRBV19
J: TRBJ1-2
DNA: TGTGCCACCGGATCTATTATAGCTGCATACACCTTC
CDR3: CATGSIIAAYTF

size: medium-sized
D: .
V: TRBV19
J: TRBJ2-1
DNA: TGTGCCAGTAGTATTTCGGCCTCCCACAATGAGCAGTTCTTC
CDR3: CASSISASHNEQFF

size: hyperexpanded
D: .
V: TRBV20-1
J: TRBJ1-2
DNA: TGCAGTGCCGCCAGACCGATCTATGGCTACACCTTC
CDR3: CSAARPIYGYTF

size: large
D: TRBD2
V: TRBV18
J: TRBJ2-5
DNA: TGTGCCAGCTCACCACGCCTAGCGGGGGAAGAGACCCAGTACTTC
CDR3: CASSPRLAGEETQYF

size: .
D: .
V: TRBV28
J: TRBJ2-7
DNA: TGTGCCAGCGGACCAGGGGTTTCCTACGAGCAGTACTTC
CDR3: CASGPGVSYEQYF

size: .
D: TRBD1
V: TRBV30
J: TRBJ2-7
DNA: TGTGCCTGGGGGAAGGGGACAGGGGGCATCGAGCAGTACTTC
CDR3: CAWGKGTGGIEQYF

size: medium-sized
D: TRBD1
V: TRBV19
J: TRBJ2-7
DNA: TGTGCCAGTGCCGCGACAGGGGCCTACGAGCAGTACTTC
CDR3: CASAATGAYEQYF